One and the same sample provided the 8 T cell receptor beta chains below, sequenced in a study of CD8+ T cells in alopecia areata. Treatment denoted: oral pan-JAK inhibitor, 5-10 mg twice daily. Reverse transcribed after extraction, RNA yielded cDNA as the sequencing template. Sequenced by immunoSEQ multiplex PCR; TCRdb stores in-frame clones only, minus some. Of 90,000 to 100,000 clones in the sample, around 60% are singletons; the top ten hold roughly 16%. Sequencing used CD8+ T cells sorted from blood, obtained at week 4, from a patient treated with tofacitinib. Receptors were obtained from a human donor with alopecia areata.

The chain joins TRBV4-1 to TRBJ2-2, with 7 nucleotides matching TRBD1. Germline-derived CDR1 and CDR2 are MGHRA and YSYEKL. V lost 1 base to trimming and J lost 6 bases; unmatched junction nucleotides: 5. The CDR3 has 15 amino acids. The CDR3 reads CASSQAQGEAGELFF. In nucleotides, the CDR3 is TGCGCCAGCAGCCAAGCGCAGGGGGAAGCCGGGGAGCTGTTTTTT.

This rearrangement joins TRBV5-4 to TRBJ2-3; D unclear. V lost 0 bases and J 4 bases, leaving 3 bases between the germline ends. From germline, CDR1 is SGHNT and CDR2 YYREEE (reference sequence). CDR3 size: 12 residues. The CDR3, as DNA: TGTGCCAGCAGCTTGGGGGCAGATACGCAGTATTTT. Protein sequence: CASSLGADTQYF.

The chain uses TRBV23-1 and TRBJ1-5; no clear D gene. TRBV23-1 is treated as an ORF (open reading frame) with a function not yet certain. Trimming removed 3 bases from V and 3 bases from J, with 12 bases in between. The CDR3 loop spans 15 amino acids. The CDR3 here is CASSHLRRNNQPQHF. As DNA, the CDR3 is TGCGCCAGCAGTCACCTACGACGGAACAATCAGCCCCAGCATTTT.

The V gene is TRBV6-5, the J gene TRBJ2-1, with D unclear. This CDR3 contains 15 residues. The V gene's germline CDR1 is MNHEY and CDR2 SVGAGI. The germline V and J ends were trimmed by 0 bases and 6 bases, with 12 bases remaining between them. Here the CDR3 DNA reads TGTGCCAGCAGTTACTCTCAAGGGCTCGGCAATGAGCAGTTCTTC. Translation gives CASSYSQGLGNEQFF.

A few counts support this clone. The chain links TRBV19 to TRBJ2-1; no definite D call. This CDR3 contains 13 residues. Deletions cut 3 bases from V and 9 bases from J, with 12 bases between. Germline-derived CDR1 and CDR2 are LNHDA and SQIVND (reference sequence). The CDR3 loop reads CASSISRTTEQFF. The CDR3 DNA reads TGTGCCAGTAGTATTAGCAGGACGACTGAGCAGTTCTTC.

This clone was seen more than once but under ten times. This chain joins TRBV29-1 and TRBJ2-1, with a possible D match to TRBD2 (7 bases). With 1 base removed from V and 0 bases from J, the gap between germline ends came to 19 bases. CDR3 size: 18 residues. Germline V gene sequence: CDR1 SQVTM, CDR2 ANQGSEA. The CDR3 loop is CSVEVPGGTPSSYNEQFF. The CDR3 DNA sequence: TGCAGCGTTGAAGTTCCGGGGGGCACCCCAAGCTCCTACAATGAGCAGTTCTTC.

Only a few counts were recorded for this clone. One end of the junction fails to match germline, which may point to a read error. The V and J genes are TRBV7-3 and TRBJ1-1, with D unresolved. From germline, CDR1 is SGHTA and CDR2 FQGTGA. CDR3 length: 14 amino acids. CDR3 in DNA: TGCGCCAGCAGCCAAGTGAGTGCGAGAACTGAAGCTTTCTTT. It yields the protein CASSQVSARTEAFF.

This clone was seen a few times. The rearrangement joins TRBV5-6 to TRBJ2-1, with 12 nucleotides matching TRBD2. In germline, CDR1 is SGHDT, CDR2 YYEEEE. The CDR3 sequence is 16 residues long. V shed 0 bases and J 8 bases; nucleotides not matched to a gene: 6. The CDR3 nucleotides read TGTGCCAGCAGCTTGGAAGTAGGACTAGCGGGATATGAGCAGTTCTTC. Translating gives CASSLEVGLAGYEQFF.